This T cell receptor (beta chain) is drawn from a study of T cells in Graves' hyperthyroidism and ophthalmopathy. Study-level information: Before any treatment, at initial diagnosis, peripheral blood was collected.

Whole-study results and caveats: Clonotypes that were expanded in thyroid above 0.001 mostly appeared in blood too. A median about 6 months before onset, the model predicted ophthalmopathy.

On this clonotype itself: Its antigen remains unidentified.

The investigators amplified TCR beta CDR3 regions from RNA transcripts. The HTBI set primed first-round TCR CDR3 RT-PCR. TCRdb re-analysed the multiplex PCR reads in MiXCR, keeping a single row per CDR3 protein. The sample holds fewer than 350,000 distinct CDR3 sequences, about 15% seen once. The germline V gene has CDR1 SGDLS and CDR2 YYNGEE. With V trimmed by 3 bases and J by 2 bases, 0 bases remained unmatched. This CDR3 is 13 amino acids long. Diagnosis relied on clinical symptoms, serum thyroxine and TRAb, thyroid ultrasound and orbital computed tomography. V and J are TRBV9 and TRBJ1-2, with 8 bases lining up with TRBD1. This sequence was found in a woman in her forties or fifties with Graves' hyperthyroidism that later progressed to Graves' ophthalmopathy. Sequenced: blood. The CDR3, as DNA: TGTGCCAGCAGCGCAGGGGGCAACTATGGCTACACCTTC. Amino acid sequence: CASSAGGNYGYTF.